Presented here are 19 T cell receptor beta chains from one specimen sequenced in a study of CD8 T cells in Susac syndrome (dated 2019 in TCRdb). The method was the immunoSEQ multiplex PCR assay. RNA was extracted with the RNeasy kit and roughly 0.45 to 1 ug was reverse transcribed using random hexamers. The raw public reads went through TCRdb reprocessing: fastp at Q25, MiXCR clone calling, in-frame beta chains kept. Rows with one shared CDR3 protein collapse into an entry with the most common genes and DNA. Within this sample are roughly 200,000 distinct CDR3 sequences, with roughly 95% of them counted one time only. The top ten clones comprise approximately 0.098% of the sample. Sequenced input: CD4+ T cells from PBMCs. These receptor sequences come from a human donor in good health.

This sequence joins TRBV24-1 and TRBJ2-5, with TRBD2 identical over 10 bases. The trim removed 4 bases at V and 2 bases at J, leaving 3 bases unmatched. The CDR3 is made up of 15 amino acids. Germline CDR1 and CDR2: KGHDR and SFDVKD. The CDR3: CATSDISGGQETQYF. For the CDR3, the DNA is TGTGCCACCAGTGACATTAGCGGGGGGCAAGAGACCCAGTACTTC.

This chain joins TRBV28 and TRBJ2-5, with TRBD2 matching 7 bases. J gave up 4 bases and V 5 bases, and 10 bases lay outside the gene matches. The CDR3 totals 15 residues. Germline V gene lookup returns CDR1 MDHEN and CDR2 SYDVKM. The CDR3 loop is CASSANRDYRETQYF. CDR3 coding DNA: TGTGCCAGCAGTGCCAACCGGGACTACCGAGAGACCCAGTACTTC.

The chain is built from TRBV29-1 and TRBJ2-1; D gene uncertain. V lost 3 bases and J lost 5, with 5 bases in between. The germline CDR1 and CDR2 sequences are SQVTM and ANQGSEA. The CDR3 covers 11 residues. The CDR3, as DNA: TGCAGCGTTGATGTCCACAATGAGCAGTTCTTC. It yields the protein CSVDVHNEQFF.

The rearrangement joins TRBV29-1 to TRBJ2-5; 7 positions agree with TRBD2. J lost 10 bases, V lost 7 bases, and 6 bases had no gene match. Germline CDR1 is SQVTM and CDR2 is ANQGSEA. This CDR3 contains 10 residues. The DNA for the CDR3 is TGCAGCGCCCGGGGGGAGCGCCAGTACTTC. This translates into CSARGERQYF.

The chain joins TRBV30 to TRBJ2-7; 11 positions match TRBD1. The V gene's germline CDR1 is GTSNPN and CDR2 SVGIG (reference sequence). The CDR3 consists of 12 residues. V lost 2 bases and J lost 10; bases outside the gene matches: 4. The CDR3 reads CAWSPGQGVQYF. The CDR3 DNA sequence: TGTGCCTGGAGTCCGGGACAGGGGGTTCAGTACTTC.

V gene TRBV5-1 combines with J gene TRBJ1-1; perhaps TRBD1 as D (6 bases). V was pared by 3 bases and J by 1 base, with 10 bases between. Per germline, CDR1 SGHRS and CDR2 YFSETQ. The CDR3 length is 14 residues. The CDR3 protein is CASSSQGANTEAFF. CDR3 sequence (DNA): TGCGCCAGCAGCTCACAGGGAGCGAACACTGAAGCTTTCTTT.

The gene calls are TRBV15 and TRBJ2-2, with 13 nucleotides matching TRBD2. The ends lost 2 bases at V and 8 bases at J; junction bases unmatched: 5. CDR1 is LNHNV, CDR2 YYDKDF, per germline (reference sequence). The CDR3 spans 16 residues. The CDR3 loop is CATSRMGLAGSGELFF. The CDR3 DNA follows: TGTGCCACCAGCAGAATGGGACTAGCGGGGTCTGGGGAGCTGTTTTTT.

A single count supports this clonotype. The J gene is TRBJ2-7, the V gene TRBV11-1; weak D call: TRBD1 (6 bases). CDR1 is SGHAT, CDR2 FQDESV, per germline (reference sequence). The CDR3 contains 13 residues. Trimming shortened V by 3 bases and J by 1 base, and 7 bases separated the two germline ends. In DNA form, the CDR3 reads TGTGCCAGCAGCTTCGGACAGTCCTACGAGCAGTACTTC. Protein sequence: CASSFGQSYEQYF. Using reference TRBV11-1 and TRBJ2-7 for the parts outside the CDR3, the full variable domain is EAEVAQSPRYKITEKSQAVAFWCDPISGHATLYWYRQILGQGPELLVQFQDESVVDDSQLPKDRFSAERLKGVDSTLKIQPAELGDSAMYLCASSFGQSYEQYFGPGTRLTVT.

J is TRBJ2-3 and V is TRBV11-2; TRBD2 is a possible D gene (6 bases). Per the germline V gene, CDR1 is SGHAT and CDR2 is FQNNGV. This CDR3 comprises 16 residues. V lost 1 base and J lost 2, with 13 bases in between. CDR3 residues: CASSLVGSGFTDTQYF. The CDR3 DNA reads as TGTGCCAGCAGCTTAGTGGGTAGCGGATTCACAGATACGCAGTATTTT.

The DNA for the CDR3 is TGCAGTGCTGGGACTAGCGGGAGGATTAGCACAGATACGCAGTATTTT. Protein sequence: CSAGTSGRISTDTQYF. The V gene is TRBV20-1, the J gene TRBJ2-3; 15 bases are shared with TRBD2. With V trimmed by 5 bases and J by 0 bases, 3 bases remained unmatched. This CDR3 comprises 16 residues. The germline V gene encodes CDR1 DFQATT and CDR2 SNEGSKA (reference sequence).

The chain is built from TRBV2 and TRBJ2-4; 7 bases map to TRBD1. The ends lost 0 bases at V and 6 bases at J; junction bases unmatched: 8. Per germline, CDR1 SNHLY and CDR2 FYNNEI. This CDR3 comprises 16 residues. The CDR3, as DNA: TGTGCCAGCAGTGAAGCCTCGACAGGGTGGGGAAACATTCAGTACTTC. Residues: CASSEASTGWGNIQYF.

This sequence joins TRBV20-1 and TRBJ2-7, with a tentative D call TRBD2 (5 bases). This CDR3 region has 13 residues. Germline values: CDR1 DFQATT, CDR2 SNEGSKA (reference sequence). Trimming pared 6 bases from V and 2 bases from J, leaving 14 bases between. CDR3 sequence (DNA): TGCAGTGCCGAGGTAACGGGAACCTACGAGCAGTACTTC. Its protein is CSAEVTGTYEQYF.

J is TRBJ1-1 and V is TRBV3-1, with D perhaps TRBD1 (6 bases). Germline CDR1 and CDR2: LGHDT and YNNKEL (reference sequence). This CDR3 comprises 14 residues. The V gene lost 2 bases and the J gene lost 5 bases, with 12 bases spanning the gap. CDR3 sequence reads: CASSQNDRWTEAFF. In nucleotides, the CDR3 is TGTGCCAGCAGCCAAAATGACAGGTGGACTGAAGCTTTCTTT.

The V gene is TRBV7-3, the J gene TRBJ2-1; D perhaps matches TRBD1 (5 bases). Germline assignment: CDR1 SGHTA and CDR2 FQGTGA. This CDR3 has 13 amino acids. The V gene lost 5 bases and the J gene lost 7 bases, with 12 bases spanning the gap. The CDR3: CASSPGRDNEQFF. CDR3 nucleotide sequence: TGTGCCAGCAGCCCTGGCAGGGATAATGAGCAGTTCTTC.

V usage is TRBV6-6 and J usage is TRBJ2-1, with D unresolved. CDR1 and CDR2 (germline): MNHNY, SVGAGI (reference sequence). Trimming stripped 7 bases from V and 8 bases from J, with 12 bases between. The CDR3 runs 12 residues. DNA for the CDR3: TGTGCCAGCACCCGGACCGTAGATGAGCAGTTCTTC. This translates into CASTRTVDEQFF.

The V and J genes are TRBV20-1 and TRBJ2-3, with D perhaps TRBD2 (6 bases). Per germline, CDR1 DFQATT and CDR2 SNEGSKA (reference sequence). The CDR3 is 14 amino acids. Trimming pared 3 bases from V and 4 bases from J, leaving 14 bases between. CDR3 DNA sequence: TGCAGTGCTAGTCTGGGGGGTTCGCCAGATACGCAGTATTTT. Amino acids: CSASLGGSPDTQYF.

The rearrangement links TRBV20-1 to TRBJ2-7, with D possibly matching TRBD1 (7 bases). Deletions cut 2 bases from V and 2 bases from J, with 10 bases between. The CDR3 runs to 13 residues. Per germline, CDR1 DFQATT and CDR2 SNEGSKA (reference sequence). CDR3 loop: CSARRGTAYEQYF. CDR3 DNA sequence: TGCAGTGCTAGACGCGGGACAGCCTACGAGCAGTACTTC.

This clonotype came up a few times. The V call is TRBV27, the J call TRBJ2-2; no definite D call. Looked up from germline, CDR1 is MNHEY and CDR2 is SMNVEV (reference sequence). The germline V and J ends were trimmed by 6 bases and 1 base, with 3 bases remaining between them. The CDR3 is made up of 12 amino acids. The CDR3 region is CASSQNTGELFF. For the CDR3, the DNA is TGTGCCAGCAGCCAGAACACCGGGGAGCTGTTTTTT.

This clonotype was counted a few times. The rearrangement joins TRBV12-3 or TRBV12-4 to TRBJ2-3, with D unresolved. The CDR3 is 11 residues long. V gave up 6 bases and J gave up 2 bases, with 3 bases separating them. CDR3 protein: CASRTTDTQYF. In nucleotides, the CDR3 is TGTGCCAGCAGGACCACAGATACGCAGTATTTT.